This is a list of T cell receptor beta chains from one sample in a study of cytomegalovirus exposure and HLA in healthy donors. Profiling relied on immunoSEQ multiplex PCR, and the TCRdb table lists in-frame clones only, not all of them. The sample has about 160,000 clones, approximately 70% seen once; the top ten hold 7% to 7.5%. Sequencing used PBMCs. Receptors were obtained from a middle-aged man in good health and CMV-seropositive. Each CDR3 is given with its conserved first and last residue. Fields, in order: J gene, clone size, D gene, V gene, CDR3 protein, CDR3 DNA. D genes are given only for firm matches. Clone size is stated in some rows and not others, as once, few, many or a class when expanded.

TRBJ2-1 | NA | NA | TRBV4-1 | CASSHPGGPSYNEQFF | TGCGCCAGCAGCCATCCCGGGGGGCCCTCCTACAATGAGCAGTTCTTC
TRBJ1-5 | NA | NA | TRBV19 | CASSAYRAQNNQPQHF | TGTGCCAGTAGTGCCTACAGGGCGCAGAACAATCAGCCCCAGCATTTT
TRBJ2-4 | NA | TRBD1 | TRBV7-3 | CASSTDRENIQYF | TGTGCCAGCAGTACTGACAGGGAAAACATTCAGTACTTC
TRBJ2-7 | NA | TRBD1 | TRBV20-1 | CSARVWDRVPF | TGCAGTGCTAGGGTCTGGGACAGGGTCCCCTTC
TRBJ2-7 | NA | TRBD1 | TRBV5-1 | CASSPSTGSSYEQYF | TGCGCCAGCAGCCCATCGACAGGGAGCTCCTACGAGCAGTACTTC
TRBJ2-7 | NA | NA | TRBV11-3 | CASSVSYGYEQYF | TGTGCCAGCAGCGTCTCTTACGGCTACGAGCAGTACTTC
TRBJ2-7 | NA | TRBD1 | TRBV15 | CATSTGGNEQYF | TGTGCCACCAGCACAGGGGGAAACGAGCAGTACTTC
TRBJ1-4 | NA | NA | TRBV5-6 | CASSFQGNNEKLFF | TGTGCCAGCAGCTTTCAGGGGAACAATGAAAAACTGTTTTTT
TRBJ2-5 | NA | NA | TRBV6-1 | CASSSARGPQETQYF | TGTGCCAGCAGTTCAGCAAGGGGCCCCCAAGAGACCCAGTACTTC
TRBJ2-7 | NA | TRBD1 | TRBV4-1 | CASSQSGTGFDEQYF | TGCGCCAGCAGCCAGTCCGGGACAGGGTTCGACGAGCAGTACTTC
TRBJ2-7 | NA | TRBD1 | TRBV5-1 | CASSHHRQGPYEQYF | TGCGCCAGCAGCCATCATCGACAGGGTCCCTACGAGCAGTACTTC
TRBJ2-5 | NA | NA | TRBV7-2 | CASSLGSKETQYF | TGTGCCAGCAGCTTAGGCAGTAAAGAGACCCAGTACTTC
TRBJ2-1 | NA | NA | TRBV4-1 | CASSLGGDYNEQFF | TGCGCCAGCAGCCTAGGCGGCGACTACAATGAGCAGTTCTTC
TRBJ2-2 | NA | TRBD2 | TRBV5-1 | CASSLARGLAGSLTGELFF | TGCGCCAGCAGCTTGGCCAGGGGACTAGCGGGGTCTCTTACCGGGGAGCTGTTTTTT
TRBJ2-2 | NA | TRBD1 | TRBV7-3 | CASRDRADTGELFF | TGTGCCAGCAGGGACAGGGCTGATACCGGGGAGCTGTTTTTT
TRBJ2-7 | NA | TRBD1 | TRBV6-1 | CATNRQGWYEQYF | TGTGCCACCAATAGACAGGGGTGGTACGAGCAGTACTTC
TRBJ1-4 | NA | NA | TRBV20-1 | CSASVHEKLFF | TGCAGTGCTTCCGTCCATGAAAAACTGTTTTTT
TRBJ1-1 | few | NA | TRBV19 | CASGDWVDTEAFF | TGTGCCAGTGGGGACTGGGTGGACACTGAAGCTTTCTTT
TRBJ2-1 | NA | NA | TRBV2 | CASSVETGNEQFF | TGTGCCAGCAGTGTTGAGACGGGCAATGAGCAGTTCTTC
TRBJ2-7 | NA | TRBD1 | TRBV19 | CASSPGQRYEQYF | TGTGCCAGTAGTCCGGGACAGAGATACGAGCAGTACTTC
TRBJ2-3 | NA | NA | TRBV21-1 | CASSKPSGGAVDTQYF | TGTGCCAGCAGCAAACCAAGCGGGGGGGCAGTAGATACGCAGTATTTT
TRBJ1-4 | NA | TRBD1 | TRBV9 | CASSGTQGGANEKLFF | TGTGCCAGCAGCGGAACTCAGGGGGGAGCTAATGAAAAACTGTTTTTT
TRBJ1-3 | NA | NA | TRBV15 | CATSAGGTGNTIYF | TGTGCCACCAGCGCCGGGGGAACTGGAAACACCATATATTTT
TRBJ2-5 | NA | NA | TRBV9 | CASTGGEQETQYF | TGTGCCAGCACGGGGGGCGAGCAAGAGACCCAGTACTTC
TRBJ2-7 | NA | NA | TRBV9 | CASSVGEQYEQYF | TGTGCCAGCAGCGTAGGCGAACAGTACGAGCAGTACTTC
TRBJ1-3 | NA | TRBD1 | TRBV11-2 | CASSRQGGNTIYF | TGTGCCAGCAGCCGACAGGGTGGAAACACCATATATTTT
TRBJ1-2 | NA | TRBD1 | TRBV2 | CASPLRTDRGGSYGYTF | TGCGCCAGCCCCCTCCGCACAGACAGGGGTGGTAGCTATGGCTACACCTTC
TRBJ2-1 | NA | NA | TRBV6-4 | CASSDEVVSEQFF | TGTGCCAGCAGTGACGAGGTGGTGAGTGAGCAGTTCTTC
TRBJ1-1 | NA | NA | TRBV7-2 | CASSLVPVQGAFF | TGTGCCAGCAGCTTAGTACCCGTCCAGGGGGCTTTCTTT
TRBJ2-2 | NA | TRBD2 | TRBV5-8 | CASSLELAGGTGELFF | TGTGCCAGCAGCTTGGAACTAGCGGGGGGGACCGGGGAGCTGTTTTTT
TRBJ2-7 | NA | TRBD2 | TRBV7-6 | CASGPLAGGQYEQYF | TGTGCCAGCGGCCCTCTAGCGGGGGGGCAGTACGAGCAGTACTTC
TRBJ2-5 | NA | NA | TRBV30 | CAWSPQETQYF | TGTGCCTGGAGCCCCCAGGAGACCCAGTACTTC
TRBJ2-2 | NA | TRBD1 | TRBV4-3 | CASSQVGTGNTGELFF | TGCGCCAGCAGCCAAGTTGGGACAGGGAACACCGGGGAGCTGTTTTTT
TRBJ2-3 | NA | NA | TRBV4-2 | CASSQVLPSTDTQYF | TGTGCCAGCAGCCAAGTTCTACCCAGCACAGATACGCAGTATTTT
TRBJ2-1 | NA | TRBD1 | TRBV7-8 | CASSPRTGSSYNEQFF | TGTGCCAGCAGCCCACGGACAGGGAGCTCCTACAATGAGCAGTTCTTC
TRBJ2-2 | NA | TRBD2 | TRBV5-1 | CASSLNTPGLAGLLRTGELFF | TGCGCCAGCAGCTTGAACACCCCGGGACTAGCGGGGTTGCTCCGCACCGGGGAGCTGTTTTTT
TRBJ2-3 | few | TRBD2 | TRBV5-1 | CASSLQRGGRNTDTQYF | TGCGCCAGCAGCTTACAGCGGGGGGGCCGTAACACAGATACGCAGTATTTT
TRBJ1-1 | NA | TRBD1 | TRBV6-1 | CASRGGTGVFTEAFF | TGTGCCAGCAGAGGGGGGACAGGGGTTTTCACTGAAGCTTTCTTT
TRBJ2-2 | NA | TRBD2 | TRBV4-2 | CASSPWTSGGLNTGELFF | TGTGCCAGCAGCCCCTGGACTAGCGGGGGGCTGAACACCGGGGAGCTGTTTTTT
TRBJ1-5 | NA | TRBD1 | TRBV18 | CASSGTEDSNQPQHF | TGTGCCAGCTCGGGGACAGAAGATAGCAATCAGCCCCAGCATTTT
TRBJ2-2 | NA | TRBD1 | TRBV4-2 | CASSQGDLTGANTGELFF | TGTGCCAGCAGCCAAGGGGATCTGACAGGGGCGAACACCGGGGAGCTGTTTTTT
TRBJ1-6 | NA | TRBD1 | TRBV9 | CASSSRQGMGNSPLHF | TGTGCCAGCAGCTCCCGACAGGGGATGGGAAATTCACCCCTCCACTTT
TRBJ2-1 | NA | NA | TRBV30 | CAWSYGLSGSYNEQFF | TGTGCCTGGAGTTATGGACTTAGCGGCTCCTACAATGAGCAGTTCTTC
TRBJ2-5 | NA | NA | TRBV27 | CASSSDRIGTQYF | TGTGCCAGCAGTTCCGACAGGATAGGGACCCAGTACTTC
TRBJ1-1 | NA | TRBD1 | TRBV2 | CASSQTGGGLLAFF | TGTGCCAGCAGCCAAACAGGGGGCGGCCTTCTGGCTTTCTTT
TRBJ2-3 | NA | NA | TRBV13 | CASSLGFGGGRTDTQYF | TGTGCCAGCAGCTTAGGGTTCGGCGGGGGCCGCACAGATACGCAGTATTTT